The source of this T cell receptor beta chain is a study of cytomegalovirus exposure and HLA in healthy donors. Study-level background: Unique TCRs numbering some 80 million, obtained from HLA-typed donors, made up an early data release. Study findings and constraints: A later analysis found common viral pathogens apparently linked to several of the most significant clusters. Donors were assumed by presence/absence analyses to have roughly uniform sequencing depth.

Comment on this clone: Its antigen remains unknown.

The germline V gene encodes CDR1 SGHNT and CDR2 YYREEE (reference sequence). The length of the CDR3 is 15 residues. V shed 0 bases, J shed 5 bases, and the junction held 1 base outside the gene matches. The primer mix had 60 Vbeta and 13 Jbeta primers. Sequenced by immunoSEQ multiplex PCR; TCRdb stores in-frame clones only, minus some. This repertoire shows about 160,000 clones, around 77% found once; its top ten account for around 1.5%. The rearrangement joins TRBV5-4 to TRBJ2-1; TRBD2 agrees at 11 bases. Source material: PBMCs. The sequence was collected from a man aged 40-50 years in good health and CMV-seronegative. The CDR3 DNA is TGTGCCAGCAGCTTGGGACTAGCGGGAAACAATGAGCAGTTCTTC. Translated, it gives CASSLGLAGNNEQFF. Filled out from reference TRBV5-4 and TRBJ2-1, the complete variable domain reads ETGVTQSPTHLIKTRGQQVTLRCSSQSGHNTVSWYQQALGQGPQFIFQYYREEENGRGNFPPRFSGLQFPNYSSELNVNALELDDSALYLCASSLGLAGNNEQFFGPGTRLTVL.